Listed here are 17 T cell receptor beta chains from one sample, sequenced in a study of cytomegalovirus exposure and HLA in healthy donors. PCR amplification relied on 60 Vbeta primers (plus 13 Jbeta primers). Assay: immunoSEQ multiplex PCR; the TCRdb copy retains only in-frame clones and omits some. The data hold 60,000 to 70,000 clones, with roughly 73% observed a single time. Sequencing was performed on PBMCs. The receptors derive from a man aged 40-49 years in good health and CMV-seronegative.

This clone was observed once. This chain joins TRBV13 and TRBJ2-5, with 11 bases that match TRBD2. The junction had 11 bases not matched to a gene; V was cut back by 5 bases and J by 3 bases. Germline V lookup: CDR1 PRHDT, CDR2 FYEKMQ (reference sequence). The CDR3 sequence is 17 residues long. The CDR3 DNA reads as TGTGCCAGCAGCCGGCGTAGCGGGGGGGGCTTTGAAGAGACCCAGTACTTC. It is translated as CASSRRSGGGFEETQYF.

The chain joins TRBV27 to TRBJ2-5, with TRBD1 matching 10 bases. Germline V lookup: CDR1 MNHEY, CDR2 SMNVEV (reference sequence). V was pared by 5 bases and J by 5 bases, with 5 bases of the junction left unmatched. There are 14 residues in the CDR3. This CDR3 is CASSVGQGFETQYF. The DNA of the CDR3 is TGTGCCAGCAGTGTGGGACAGGGGTTCGAGACCCAGTACTTC.

This clone was picked up a small number of times. The genes are TRBV6-1 and TRBJ1-5, with 7 positions matching TRBD1. Germline CDR1 reads MNHNS; CDR2 reads SASEGT. Trimming removed 3 bases from V and 7 bases from J; junction bases left unmatched: 12. CDR3 length equals 16 residues. The CDR3 nucleotides read TGTGCCAGCAGTGACCCGACAGGGTCCTTATACCAGCCCCAGCATTTT. This codes for CASSDPTGSLYQPQHF.

This clone has just a few counts. This chain links TRBV4-1 with TRBJ2-2; a weak D match, TRBD1 (6 bases). V shed 1 base and J shed 2 bases, with 17 bases lying between them. CDR1 is MGHRA, CDR2 YSYEKL, per germline. The CDR3 covers 18 residues. The DNA for the CDR3 is TGCGCCAGCAGCCAAGTGTTTTCGCCAGGGGCCAACACCGGGGAGCTGTTTTTT. Protein: CASSQVFSPGANTGELFF.

The V call is TRBV5-1, the J call TRBJ1-2, with TRBD1 matching 7 bases. Germline-derived CDR1 and CDR2 are SGHRS and YFSETQ. This CDR3 contains 13 residues. Germline trimming cut 2 bases from V and 3 bases from J; bases unmatched to any gene: 1. For the CDR3, the DNA is TGCGCCAGCAGCTTCACAGGGGACTATGGCTACACCTTC. It yields the protein CASSFTGDYGYTF. The complete variable domain, with remaining parts taken from reference TRBV5-1 and TRBJ1-2, reads KAGVTQTPRYLIKTRGQQVTLSCSPISGHRSVSWYQQTPGQGLQFLFEYFSETQRNKGNFPGRFSGRQFSNSRSEMNVSTLELGDSALYLCASSFTGDYGYTFGSGTRLTVV.

J is TRBJ1-1 and V is TRBV5-1, with D tentatively TRBD1 (5 bases). The CDR3 loop spans 15 amino acids. Trimming pared 4 bases from V and 0 bases from J, leaving 13 bases between. CDR1 is SGHRS, CDR2 YFSETQ, per germline. The CDR3 reads CASSSLGGMNTEAFF. DNA of the CDR3: TGCGCCAGCAGCAGCCTCGGGGGTATGAACACTGAAGCTTTCTTT.

The chain links TRBV6-6 to TRBJ2-1, with 12 bases aligning to TRBD2. The V segment lost 7 bases and the J segment 3 bases; nucleotides outside the gene matches: 4. The germline V gene has CDR1 MNHNY and CDR2 SVGAGI (reference sequence). The CDR3 runs to 15 residues. This CDR3 reads CASNLAGGSYNEQFF. The DNA for the CDR3 is TGTGCCAGCAACCTAGCGGGGGGGAGCTACAATGAGCAGTTCTTC.

The chain is built from TRBV19 and TRBJ1-1; a possible D gene is TRBD1 (5 bases). The CDR3 length is 14 residues. Trimming removed 3 bases at V and 5 bases at J, with 13 bases between. CDR1 is LNHDA, CDR2 SQIVND, per germline (reference sequence). CDR3 sequence reads: CASSIVGGRTEAFF. The CDR3 DNA is TGTGCCAGTAGTATCGTGGGGGGAAGGACTGAAGCTTTCTTT.

This rearrangement joins TRBV5-1 to TRBJ2-7; tentative D call: TRBD2 (6 bases). The CDR3 sequence is 15 residues long. Trimming cost V 0 bases and J 2 bases, with 12 bases left between them. Per the germline V gene, CDR1 is SGHRS and CDR2 is YFSETQ. CDR3 region: CASSLGGTSTYEQYF. CDR3 sequence (DNA): TGCGCCAGCAGCTTGGGGGGGACTTCTACCTACGAGCAGTACTTC.

This sequence joins TRBV10-3 and TRBJ1-4, with no clear D. Germline loops: CDR1 ENHRY, CDR2 SYGVKD. This CDR3 has 13 amino acids. V lost 7 bases to trimming and J lost 7 bases, with 13 bases between them. CDR3 in DNA: TGTGCCATCAAGAGGGAAGGTGGTGAAAAACTGTTTTTT. This codes for CAIKREGGEKLFF.

The J gene is TRBJ2-1, the V gene TRBV5-1; the match to TRBD2 covers 8 bases. V shed 5 bases, J shed 8 bases, and the junction held 9 bases outside the gene matches. CDR1 SGHRS and CDR2 YFSETQ come from the germline V gene. The CDR3 runs to 14 residues. The CDR3 protein is CASSRTSILHEQFF. The CDR3 DNA is TGCGCCAGCAGTCGGACTAGCATTCTCCATGAGCAGTTCTTC.

The V and J genes are TRBV2 and TRBJ2-7, with TRBD1 matching over 9 bases. The trim removed 6 bases at V and 6 bases at J, leaving 6 bases unmatched. Germline lookup yields CDR1 SNHLY and CDR2 FYNNEI. This CDR3 region has 13 residues. CDR3 loop: CASRGTGSPEQYF. The CDR3 DNA follows: TGTGCCAGCAGGGGGACAGGGTCCCCCGAGCAGTACTTC.

The chain joins TRBV14 to TRBJ2-7; a possible D gene is TRBD2 (6 bases). V was cut by 0 bases and J by 3 bases, with 9 bases left in between. The CDR3 length is 14 residues. Per germline, CDR1 SGHDN and CDR2 FVKESK. The CDR3 bases are TGTGCCAGCAGCCAAGAATCGCGGGGCTACGAGCAGTACTTC. It specifies CASSQESRGYEQYF.

The chain links TRBV28 to TRBJ2-5, with 7 bases aligning to TRBD1. V shed 1 base and J 5 bases; nucleotides not matched to a gene: 10. CDR1 MDHEN and CDR2 SYDVKM come from the germline V gene. The CDR3 runs to 16 residues. CDR3 residues: CASSLLGTEGWETQYF. DNA for the CDR3: TGTGCCAGCAGTTTATTGGGGACAGAGGGGTGGGAGACCCAGTACTTC. Full variable domain (remainder filled in from reference TRBV28 and TRBJ2-5): DVKVTQSSRYLVKRTGEKVFLECVQDMDHENMFWYRQDPGLGLRLIYFSYDVKMKEKGDIPEGYSVSREKKERFSLILESASTNQTSMYLCASSLLGTEGWETQYFGPGTRLLVL.

The chain uses TRBV21-1 and TRBJ2-1; the tabulated D call, TRBD1, remains unverified against the DNA. TRBV21-1 constitutes a pseudogene. This CDR3 is 14 amino acids long. This chain's CDR3 is CPTTGPSSYNEQFF. DNA of the CDR3: TGTCCGACTACAGGGCCCAGCTCCTACAATGAGCAGTTCTTC.

The chain is built from TRBV4-1 and TRBJ2-4; 11 nucleotides match TRBD1. This CDR3 has 18 residues. Germline values: CDR1 MGHRA, CDR2 YSYEKL. The V segment lost 1 base and the J segment 0 bases; nucleotides outside the gene matches: 5. CDR3 protein: CASSQALGQGVAKNIQYF. The DNA for the CDR3 is TGCGCCAGCAGCCAAGCCTTGGGACAGGGGGTAGCCAAAAACATTCAGTACTTC.

This chain uses TRBV4-1 with TRBJ2-2, with TRBD2 matching 12 bases. V gave up 0 bases and J gave up 4 bases; unmatched junction bases: 15. There are 21 residues in the CDR3. From germline, CDR1 is MGHRA and CDR2 YSYEKL. The CDR3 region is CASSQEGGSTSGRTGTGELFF. CDR3 nucleotides: TGCGCCAGCAGCCAAGAGGGGGGATCGACTAGCGGGAGAACGGGCACCGGGGAGCTGTTTTTT.